Below, 9 T cell receptor beta chains from the same sample are listed, as sequenced in a study of blood T cell repertoires in COVID-19. Repertoires were generated with immunoSEQ multiplex PCR, while TCRdb's copy carries only in-frame clones and drops some. The sample lists approximately 190,000 clones; around 84% were seen once. Sequencing was performed on peripheral blood. Source of these receptors: a man aged 30-40 years with active or convalescent COVID-19.

This sequence joins TRBV6-1 and TRBJ1-2; D is undetermined. The length of the CDR3 is 15 residues. Trimming removed 2 bases from V and 0 bases from J, with 10 bases in between. Germline CDR1 and CDR2: MNHNS and SASEGT. DNA for the CDR3: TGTGCCAGCAGTGAACTTCCCGGGGCTAACTATGGCTACACCTTC. This sequence encodes CASSELPGANYGYTF.

This clone has just a few counts. The J gene is TRBJ2-5, the V gene TRBV21-1; no DNA check was done on the table's D call, TRBD1. TRBV21-1 is assigned pseudogene status. The CDR3 length is 15 residues. CDR3 sequence: CASSKWGTGLKTQYF. In DNA form, the CDR3 reads TGTGCCAGCAGCAAATGGGGGACAGGGTTGAAGACCCAGTACTTC.

The chain combines TRBV21-1 with TRBJ2-5; no DNA check was done on the table's D call, TRBD2. TRBV21-1 is classified as a pseudogene. The CDR3 extends over 18 amino acids. This CDR3 reads CASSLKIPWGSGKETQYF. In DNA form, the CDR3 reads TGTGCCAGCAGCCTAAAAATACCCTGGGGTAGCGGAAAAGAGACCCAGTACTTC.

V and J are TRBV10-3 and TRBJ1-1; no definite D call. Trimming took 6 bases from V and 1 from J, leaving 9 bases between them. This CDR3 comprises 13 residues. Germline V gene sequence: CDR1 ENHRY, CDR2 SYGVKD. CDR3 residues: CAISQYTNTEAFF. CDR3 sequence (DNA): TGTGCCATCAGCCAGTACACGAACACTGAAGCTTTCTTT.

The chain recombines TRBV7-2 with TRBJ1-6; a possible D gene is TRBD1 (6 bases). Trimming removed 6 bases from V and 0 bases from J, with 18 bases in between. The CDR3 spans 18 residues. Germline V gene lookup returns CDR1 SGHTA and CDR2 FQGNSA. The CDR3 is CASREYRDTSSYNSPLHF. CDR3 DNA sequence: TGTGCCAGCAGAGAGTACCGGGACACGAGCTCCTATAATTCACCCCTCCACTTT.

This clone has more than one count but fewer than ten. At the DNA level, this CDR3 is encoded by other sequences in the same sample as well. The chain joins TRBV27 to TRBJ2-1; 8 bases map to TRBD1. Losses at the gene ends were 6 bases for V and 7 bases for J; bases not matched to a gene: 2. Per germline, CDR1 MNHEY and CDR2 SMNVEV (reference sequence). The CDR3 covers 12 residues. CDR3 DNA sequence: TGTGCCAGCAGCAGGGGGCCTAATGAGCAGTTCTTC. Translation gives CASSRGPNEQFF.

The genes are TRBV27 and TRBJ2-1; 10 nucleotides line up with TRBD2. This CDR3 contains 12 residues. From germline, CDR1 is MNHEY and CDR2 SMNVEV (reference sequence). The V segment lost 4 bases and the J segment 15 bases; nucleotides outside the gene matches: 6. CDR3 in DNA: TGTGCCAGCAGTTCCCTAGCGGGAGAGTCGTTCTTC. Translation gives CASSSLAGESFF.

The V call is TRBV5-6, the J call TRBJ2-5; D perhaps matches TRBD1 (6 bases). Germline V gene data show CDR1 as SGHDT and CDR2 as YYEEEE. Trimming cost V 3 bases and J 5 bases, with 11 bases left between them. This CDR3 spans 13 amino acids. The CDR3 nucleotides read TGTGCCAGCAGCTCAGGACAGATGGAGACCCAGTACTTC. Translation gives CASSSGQMETQYF.

This clone was picked up one time. The chain recombines TRBV18 with TRBJ1-2; the match to TRBD1 covers 8 bases. The CDR3 covers 14 residues. Unmatched junction bases numbered 1, after V lost 3 bases and J lost 1 base. The germline gives CDR1 KGHSH, CDR2 LQKENI. This CDR3 is CASSPTGDNYGYTF. The CDR3 DNA reads as TGTGCCAGCTCACCGACAGGGGATAACTATGGCTACACCTTC. Using reference TRBV18 and TRBJ1-2 for the parts outside the CDR3, the full variable domain is NAGVMQNPRHLVRRRGQEARLRCSPMKGHSHVYWYRQLPEEGLKFMVYLQKENIIDESGMPKERFSAEFPKEGPSILRIQQVVRGDSAAYFCASSPTGDNYGYTFGSGTRLTVV.